This entry lists 5 T cell receptor beta chains sequenced from one sample in a study of T cell repertoires in cytomegalovirus infection. TCRdb used MiXCR to reprocess the reads, holding one entry per CDR3 protein. The sample has 250,000 to 300,000 distinct CDR3 sequences, approximately 15% seen once; the top ten hold 40% to 55%. The material sequenced was CD8+ T cells from PBMCs. Receptors were obtained from a human donor in good health (CMV status not recorded). Some clones in this sample may be carry-over from other donors' samples.

This clonotype was recorded many times. This chain links TRBV14 with TRBJ2-3; D remains ambiguous. CDR3 length: 15 residues. From germline, CDR1 is SGHDN and CDR2 FVKESK. Trimming took 1 base from V and 0 from J, leaving 8 bases between them. CDR3 DNA sequence: TGTGCCAGCAGCCAAGTTGTGAGTAGCACAGATACGCAGTATTTT. It codes for CASSQVVSSTDTQYF.

The rearrangement links TRBV14 to TRBJ2-4; D unresolved. Trimming cost V 0 bases and J 7 bases, with 10 bases left between them. The CDR3 contains 14 residues. Per germline, CDR1 SGHDN and CDR2 FVKESK. In DNA, the CDR3 is TGTGCCAGCAGCCAAGATCTCGGTGGGAACATTCAGTACTTC. The encoded protein is CASSQDLGGNIQYF.

The genes are TRBV5-1 and TRBJ1-2; no reliable D call. This CDR3 contains 14 residues. Between the trimmed V and J ends, which lost 4 bases and 6 bases, there was a span of 16 bases. The germline gives CDR1 SGHRS, CDR2 YFSETQ. CDR3 loop: CASSREDGGDGYTF. For the CDR3, the DNA is TGCGCCAGCAGCCGAGAGGACGGCGGAGATGGCTACACCTTC.

This clonotype has at least ten counts. The V and J genes are TRBV10-3 and TRBJ1-2; TRBD1 is a possible D gene (6 bases). CDR1 and CDR2 from the germline V gene are ENHRY and SYGVKD. Trimming took off 2 bases at V and 3 bases at J, with 7 bases between the two ends. The CDR3 loop spans 13 amino acids. CDR3 nucleotide sequence: TGTGCCATCAGTGAGGGGGGCTACTATGGCTACACCTTC. Translated, it gives CAISEGGYYGYTF.

This clonotype turned up a few times. The rearrangement links TRBV2 to TRBJ2-7; D unresolved. There are 13 residues in the CDR3. Germline-derived CDR1 and CDR2 are SNHLY and FYNNEI. Between the trimmed V and J ends, which lost 10 bases and 3 bases, there was a span of 16 bases. CDR3 protein: CAKQLDSVYEQYF. Here the CDR3 DNA reads TGTGCCAAGCAGCTCGACTCTGTCTACGAGCAGTACTTC.